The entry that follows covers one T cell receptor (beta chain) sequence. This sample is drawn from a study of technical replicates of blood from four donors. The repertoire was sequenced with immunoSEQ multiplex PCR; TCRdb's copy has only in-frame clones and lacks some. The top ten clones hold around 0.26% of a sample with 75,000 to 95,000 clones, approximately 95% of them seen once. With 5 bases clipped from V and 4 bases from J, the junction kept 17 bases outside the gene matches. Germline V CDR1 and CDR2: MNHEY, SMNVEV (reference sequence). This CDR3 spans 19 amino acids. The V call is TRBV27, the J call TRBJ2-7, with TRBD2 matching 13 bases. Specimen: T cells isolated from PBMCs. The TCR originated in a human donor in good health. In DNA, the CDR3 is TGTGCCAGCAGTGCCCCGGGACTAGCGGGACCTTTGGCCCTTTACGAGCAGTACTTC. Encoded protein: CASSAPGLAGPLALYEQYF.